The 19 T cell receptor beta chains below come from one sample, sequenced in a study of shared clonotypes between healthy human individuals. TCRdb's table, derived via immunoSEQ multiplex PCR, lists solely in-frame clones and lacks some. The sample has 2 million to 2.5 million clones; around 95% are singletons. The specimen sequenced was naive CD4+ T cells sorted from blood. Described subset: CD45RA+ positively selected. These receptors all come from a man aged 18-30 years in good health.

The chain carries TRBV7-3 and TRBJ2-7; tentatively, D is TRBD1 (5 bases). The germline gives CDR1 SGHTA, CDR2 FQGTGA. The CDR3 has 15 amino acids. Deletions cut 6 bases from V and 0 bases from J, with 15 bases between. The CDR3 is CASSYDQRGSYEQYF. CDR3 coding DNA: TGTGCCAGCAGTTACGACCAAAGGGGCTCCTACGAGCAGTACTTC.

To note about this clone: The same CDR3 arises from other DNA sequences in this sample as well. The chain uses TRBV10-1 and TRBJ2-3; 10 nucleotides align to TRBD2. The trim removed 2 bases at V and 6 bases at J, leaving 2 bases unmatched. Germline CDR1 is WNHNN and CDR2 is SYGVQD (reference sequence). The CDR3 totals 14 residues. CDR3 loop: CASSESGGVDTQYF. The CDR3 DNA is TGCGCCAGCAGTGAGAGCGGGGGGGTGGATACGCAGTATTTT.

This clone appeared a few times. The chain is built from TRBV5-3 and TRBJ1-5; TRBD1 aligns across 7 bases. TRBV5-3 is marked as an open reading frame, function uncertain. V lost 4 bases, J lost 5 bases, and 3 bases stayed unmatched. The CDR3 loop spans 13 amino acids. The CDR3 sequence is CARSRRGHQPQHF. The CDR3 nucleotides read TGTGCCAGAAGCCGAAGGGGGCATCAGCCCCAGCATTTT.

The rearrangement uses TRBV30 and TRBJ2-3; D ambiguous. The CDR3 has 18 amino acids. Germline V gene lookup returns CDR1 GTSNPN and CDR2 SVGIG (reference sequence). With 0 bases removed from V and 0 bases from J, the gap between germline ends came to 19 bases. The CDR3, as DNA: TGTGCCTGGAGTGTACTACGGGCCCCGAGAGAAAGCACAGATACGCAGTATTTT. Residues: CAWSVLRAPRESTDTQYF.

DNA of the CDR3: TGCGCCAGCAGCCCGGGACAGGGGGCACAAGAGACCCAGTACTTC. This encodes CASSPGQGAQETQYF. The V gene is TRBV5-1, the J gene TRBJ2-5; TRBD1 matches 12 bases. V dropped 4 bases and J dropped 2; count of bases not matched to a gene: 3. The CDR3 has 15 residues. Per germline, CDR1 SGHRS and CDR2 YFSETQ.

This clone was counted a single time. V gene TRBV6-1 combines with J gene TRBJ1-4, with D possibly being TRBD1 (6 bases). The length of the CDR3 is 15 residues. Germline-derived CDR1 and CDR2 are MNHNS and SASEGT. V lost 5 bases and J 10 bases, leaving 20 bases between the germline ends. Here the CDR3 DNA reads TGTGCCAGCAGTCCTGGGACACCTAGGGATAGAAAACTGTTTTTT. This sequence encodes CASSPGTPRDRKLFF.

CDR3 amino acids: CAWSFSPARTGNTIYF. CDR3 nucleotides: TGTGCCTGGAGTTTCTCCCCCGCTAGAACTGGAAACACCATATATTTT. The chain joins TRBV30 to TRBJ1-3; D gene uncertain. The CDR3 consists of 16 residues. The ends were cut back, 2 bases at V and 2 bases at J, with 16 bases in the middle. Germline V gene data show CDR1 as GTSNPN and CDR2 as SVGIG (reference sequence).

This chain joins TRBV27 and TRBJ1-1; 9 bases fit TRBD1. The V gene's germline CDR1 is MNHEY and CDR2 SMNVEV (reference sequence). CDR3 length: 17 amino acids. V was pared by 5 bases and J by 0 bases, with 10 bases of the junction left unmatched. CDR3 sequence (DNA): TGTGCCAGCAGTCTCAGACAGGGGGTTAGGGTGAACACTGAAGCTTTCTTT. This sequence encodes CASSLRQGVRVNTEAFF.

As concerns this clone: At one end the junction does not follow the germline gene, possibly because of a read error. The J gene is TRBJ2-7, the V gene TRBV6-6, with a possible D match to TRBD2 (5 bases). This CDR3 spans 12 amino acids. The V gene's germline CDR1 is MNHNY and CDR2 SVGAGI (reference sequence). CDR3: CASSYSFQWTDF. Written as DNA, the CDR3 is TGTGCCAGCAGTTACTCGTTTCAGTGGACTGACTTC.

V gene TRBV18 combines with J gene TRBJ2-7, with TRBD2 as a possible D gene (5 bases). The CDR3 is made up of 13 amino acids. V was cut by 2 bases and J by 3 bases, with 8 bases left in between. CDR1 and CDR2 (germline): KGHSH, LQKENI. CDR3 in amino acids: CASSPFRGYEQYF. In nucleotides, the CDR3 is TGTGCCAGCTCACCATTCCGGGGCTACGAGCAGTACTTC.

V and J are TRBV6-1 and TRBJ1-5; tentatively, D is TRBD1 (5 bases). The CDR3 contains 14 residues. V dropped 5 bases and J dropped 3 bases, with 11 bases sitting between them. From germline, CDR1 is MNHNS and CDR2 SASEGT. CDR3 amino acids: CASSPDSNNQPQHF. CDR3 bases: TGTGCCAGCAGTCCAGACAGTAACAATCAGCCCCAGCATTTT.

The rearrangement uses TRBV5-1 and TRBJ2-3; no clear D. Germline V gene sequence: CDR1 SGHRS, CDR2 YFSETQ. The ends were cut back, 1 base at V and 1 base at J, with 13 bases in the middle. The CDR3 extends over 16 amino acids. In DNA, the CDR3 is TGCGCCAGCAGCTTGTCCCCGCCCCAGGGCACAGATACGCAGTATTTT. Its translation: CASSLSPPQGTDTQYF.

This chain uses TRBV25-1 with TRBJ2-3; TRBD2 is a possible D gene (5 bases). Per the germline V gene, CDR1 is MGHDK and CDR2 is SYGVNS. Trimming shortened V by 3 bases and J by 3 bases, and 7 bases separated the two germline ends. This CDR3 region has 13 residues. The CDR3 loop is CASSDSGTDTQYF. The CDR3 nucleotides read TGTGCCAGCAGTGATTCGGGGACAGATACGCAGTATTTT.

This clone occurred once. The chain employs TRBV10-3 and TRBJ1-1, with TRBD1 matching over 9 bases. CDR3 length equals 16 residues. Germline V gene lookup returns CDR1 ENHRY and CDR2 SYGVKD. V trimming: 6 bases; J trimming: 7 bases; junction bases outside the gene matches: 15. CDR3 protein: CAIRDRDRVGVNEAFF. In nucleotides, the CDR3 is TGTGCCATCAGAGATCGGGACAGGGTCGGTGTAAATGAAGCTTTCTTT.

Here the CDR3 reads CAIAWASGEYEQYF. The CDR3, as DNA: TGTGCCATCGCTTGGGCTAGCGGGGAGTACGAGCAGTACTTC. V usage is TRBV10-3 and J usage is TRBJ2-7, with 9 bases lining up with TRBD2. CDR1 and CDR2 from the germline V gene are ENHRY and SYGVKD. This CDR3 is 14 amino acids long. Trimming removed 8 bases from V and 4 bases from J; junction bases left unmatched: 9.

This chain joins TRBV11-2 and TRBJ1-3, with 10 bases fitting TRBD1. CDR3 size: 16 residues. V was clipped by 2 bases and J by 4 bases; unmatched bases: 5. Looked up from germline, CDR1 is SGHAT and CDR2 is FQNNGV. CDR3 protein: CASSLRGTGAGNTIYF. The DNA for the CDR3 is TGTGCCAGCAGCTTACGTGGGACAGGGGCGGGAAACACCATATATTTT. Using reference TRBV11-2 and TRBJ1-3 for the parts outside the CDR3, the full variable domain is EAGVAQSPRYKIIEKRQSVAFWCNPISGHATLYWYQQILGQGPKLLIQFQNNGVVDDSQLPKDRFSAERLKGVDSTLKIQPAKLEDSAVYLCASSLRGTGAGNTIYFGEGSWLTVV.

This clone was counted a single time. The rearrangement joins TRBV5-4 to TRBJ2-1; 12 nucleotides match TRBD2. V trimming: 4 bases; J trimming: 9 bases; junction bases outside the gene matches: 8. The CDR3 totals 15 residues. From germline, CDR1 is SGHNT and CDR2 YYREEE (reference sequence). The CDR3 DNA is TGTGCCAGCAGCGCTAGACTAGCGGGAGCTTCTGAGCAGTTCTTC. Protein product: CASSARLAGASEQFF.

V and J are TRBV9 and TRBJ2-3; 8 nucleotides agree with TRBD2. CDR3 size: 15 residues. With 4 bases clipped from V and 1 base from J, the junction kept 5 bases outside the gene matches. Germline V gene lookup returns CDR1 SGDLS and CDR2 YYNGEE. The CDR3 DNA sequence: TGTGCCAGCAGCTCGACTAGCGCAGGCACAGATACGCAGTATTTT. Translation gives CASSSTSAGTDTQYF.

The chain recombines TRBV6-5 with TRBJ2-7, with 9 bases fitting TRBD1. Germline V CDR1 and CDR2: MNHEY, SVGAGI. The J segment lost 2 bases and the V segment lost 6 bases, leaving 8 bases of the junction unmatched. The CDR3 length is 15 residues. DNA of the CDR3: TGTGCCAGCAGGGGACAGGGAAACAAACCCTACGAGCAGTACTTC. Translation: CASRGQGNKPYEQYF.